This paragraph covers one TCR beta chain sequence. This entry is derived from a study of CD8+ T cells in alopecia areata. The treatment is: oral pan-JAK inhibitor, 5-10 mg twice daily. Sequencing templates came from extracted RNA that was reverse transcribed into cDNA. Assay used: immunoSEQ multiplex PCR; TCRdb lists only in-frame clones, some missing. The data hold about 76,000 clones, with approximately 72% observed a single time. The receptor's source is a human donor with alopecia areata. The source material was CD8+ T cells sorted from blood, sampled at week 24, from a patient treated with tofacitinib.

In nucleotides, the CDR3 is TGTGCCAGCAGCCCCCTAGGAGGGGGCAGGGACACTGAAGCTTTCTTT. This codes for CASSPLGGGRDTEAFF. This chain connects TRBV7-3 to TRBJ1-1, with TRBD1 matching 7 bases. Germline assignment: CDR1 SGHTA and CDR2 FQGTGA. V gave up 5 bases and J gave up 3 bases; unmatched junction bases: 12. This CDR3 region has 16 residues.